The source of this T cell receptor (beta chain) is a study of T cell clonotyping in hematopoietic cell transplantation. Notes on the study in general: CD4 and CD8 repertoire contributions could not be separated without sorting. Few recipient clonotypes overlapped donors; over 95% were de novo at given depth. Pathologically expanded recipient clonotypes increased progressively from day 30 to day 180 as diversity fell. Graft donor and pretransplant recipient Inverse Simpson Index values predicted broader posttransplant TCR diversity.

Clones were sequenced by immunoSEQ multiplex PCR, and TCRdb holds only the in-frame ones, with some missing. The sample includes about 41,000 clones, about 95% of them seen just once. On this clone: Its antigen is not identified.

Input material: peripheral blood mononuclear cells. The TCR originated in a young man in good health. Some clones in this sample may be carry-over from other donors' samples.

The CDR3 loop is CASLRGTPNEKLFF. The CDR3 DNA reads TGCGCCAGTCTGCGGGGAACCCCCAATGAAAAACTGTTTTTT. The genes are TRBV4-1 and TRBJ1-4; no reliable D call. Germline V CDR1 and CDR2: MGHRA, YSYEKL. Trimming left V 9 bases short and J 5 bases short, with 16 bases between. The CDR3 totals 14 residues.